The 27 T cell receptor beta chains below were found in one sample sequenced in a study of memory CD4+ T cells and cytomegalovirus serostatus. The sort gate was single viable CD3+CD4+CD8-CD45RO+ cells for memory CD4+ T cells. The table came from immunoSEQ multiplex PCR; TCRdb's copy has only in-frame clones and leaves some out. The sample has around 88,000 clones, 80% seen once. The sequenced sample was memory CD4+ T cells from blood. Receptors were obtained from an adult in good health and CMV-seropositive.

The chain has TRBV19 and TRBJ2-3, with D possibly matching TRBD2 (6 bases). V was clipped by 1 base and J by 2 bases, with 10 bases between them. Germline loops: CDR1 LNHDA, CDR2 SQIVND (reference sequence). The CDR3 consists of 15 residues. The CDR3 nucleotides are TGTGCCAGTAGTATAGGTAGCGGCTTCACAGATACGCAGTATTTT. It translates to CASSIGSGFTDTQYF.

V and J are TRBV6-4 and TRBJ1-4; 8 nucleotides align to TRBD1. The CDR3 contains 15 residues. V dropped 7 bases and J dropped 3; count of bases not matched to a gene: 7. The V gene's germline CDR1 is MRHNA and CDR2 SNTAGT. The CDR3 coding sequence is TGTGCCAGCAACGGACAGGGAGACTCTAATGAAAAACTGTTTTTT. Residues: CASNGQGDSNEKLFF.

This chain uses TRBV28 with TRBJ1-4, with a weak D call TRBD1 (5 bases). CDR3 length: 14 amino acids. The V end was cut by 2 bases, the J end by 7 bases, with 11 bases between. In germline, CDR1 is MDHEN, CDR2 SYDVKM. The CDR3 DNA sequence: TGTGCCAGCAGTTTAGGGGGGAGGACTGAAAAACTGTTTTTT. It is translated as CASSLGGRTEKLFF. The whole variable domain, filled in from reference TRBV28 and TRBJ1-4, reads DVKVTQSSRYLVKRTGEKVFLECVQDMDHENMFWYRQDPGLGLRLIYFSYDVKMKEKGDIPEGYSVSREKKERFSLILESASTNQTSMYLCASSLGGRTEKLFFGSGTQLSVL.

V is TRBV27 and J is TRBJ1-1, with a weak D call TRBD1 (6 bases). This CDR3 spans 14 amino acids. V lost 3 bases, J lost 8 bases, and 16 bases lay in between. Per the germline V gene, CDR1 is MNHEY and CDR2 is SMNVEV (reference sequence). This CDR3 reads CASSFRDTAREAFF. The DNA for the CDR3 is TGTGCCAGCAGTTTCCGGGACACGGCTAGGGAAGCTTTCTTT.

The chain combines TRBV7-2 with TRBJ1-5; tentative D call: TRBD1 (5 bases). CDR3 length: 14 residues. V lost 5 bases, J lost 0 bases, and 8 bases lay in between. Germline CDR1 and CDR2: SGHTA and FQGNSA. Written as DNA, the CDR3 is TGTGCCAGCAGCCCGCAGGGTAGCAATCAGCCCCAGCATTTT. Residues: CASSPQGSNQPQHF.

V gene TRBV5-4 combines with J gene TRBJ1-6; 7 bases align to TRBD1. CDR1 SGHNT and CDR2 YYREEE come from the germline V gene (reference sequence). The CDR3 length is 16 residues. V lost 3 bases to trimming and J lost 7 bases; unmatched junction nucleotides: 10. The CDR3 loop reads CASSSFTGAGNSPLHF. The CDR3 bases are TGTGCCAGCAGCTCATTCACAGGGGCGGGCAATTCACCCCTCCACTTT. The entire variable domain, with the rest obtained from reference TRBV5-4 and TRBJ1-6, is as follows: ETGVTQSPTHLIKTRGQQVTLRCSSQSGHNTVSWYQQALGQGPQFIFQYYREEENGRGNFPPRFSGLQFPNYSSELNVNALELDDSALYLCASSSFTGAGNSPLHFGNGTRLTVT.

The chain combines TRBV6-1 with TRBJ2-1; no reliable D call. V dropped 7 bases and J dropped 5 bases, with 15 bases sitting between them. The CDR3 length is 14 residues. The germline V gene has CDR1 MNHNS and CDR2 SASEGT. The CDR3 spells CASIRQSSNNEQFF. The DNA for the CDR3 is TGTGCCAGCATCCGGCAGAGTAGTAACAATGAGCAGTTCTTC.

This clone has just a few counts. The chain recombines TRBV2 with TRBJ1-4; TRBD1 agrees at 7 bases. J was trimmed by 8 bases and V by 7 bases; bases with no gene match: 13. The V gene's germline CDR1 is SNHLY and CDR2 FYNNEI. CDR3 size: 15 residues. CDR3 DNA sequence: TGTGCCAGCAATTCCTTCGGGACAGAGGGAGAAAAACTGTTTTTT. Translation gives CASNSFGTEGEKLFF. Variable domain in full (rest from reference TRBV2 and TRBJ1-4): EPEVTQTPSHQVTQMGQEVILRCVPISNHLYFYWYRQILGQKVEFLVSFYNNEISEKSEIFDDQFSVERPDGSNFTLKIRSTKLEDSAMYFCASNSFGTEGEKLFFGSGTQLSVL.

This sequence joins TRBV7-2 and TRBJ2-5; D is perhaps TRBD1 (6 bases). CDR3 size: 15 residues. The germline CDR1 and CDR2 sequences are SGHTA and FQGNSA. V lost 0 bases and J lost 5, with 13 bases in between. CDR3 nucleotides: TGTGCCAGCAGCTTAGCGGGATCCCAGGGGGAGACCCAGTACTTC. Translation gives CASSLAGSQGETQYF.

This CDR3 is CASSPGRNEKLFF. CDR3 in DNA: TGTGCCAGCAGCCCAGGAAGGAACGAAAAACTGTTTTTT. This rearrangement joins TRBV5-8 to TRBJ1-4; D not resolved. The CDR3 loop spans 13 amino acids. Germline V gene lookup returns CDR1 SGHTS and CDR2 YDEGEE. Between the trimmed V and J ends, which lost 4 bases and 8 bases, there was a span of 12 bases.

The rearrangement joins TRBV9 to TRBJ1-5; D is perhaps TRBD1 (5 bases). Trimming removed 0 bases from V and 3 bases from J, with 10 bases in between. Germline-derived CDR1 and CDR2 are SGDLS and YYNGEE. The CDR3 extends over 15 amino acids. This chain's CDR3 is CASSVEGVANQPQHF. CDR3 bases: TGTGCCAGCAGCGTAGAAGGGGTAGCCAATCAGCCCCAGCATTTT. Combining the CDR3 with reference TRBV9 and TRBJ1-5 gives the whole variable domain DSGVTQTPKHLITATGQRVTLRCSPRSGDLSVYWYQQSLDQGLQFLIQYYNGEERAKGNILERFSAQQFPDLHSELNLSSLELGDSALYFCASSVEGVANQPQHFGDGTRLSIL.

This CDR3 reads CASRKRTENTEAFF. The CDR3 DNA reads as TGTGCCAGCAGAAAAAGGACAGAGAACACTGAAGCTTTCTTT. The chain couples TRBV2 to TRBJ1-1, with a weak D call TRBD1 (6 bases). The germline CDR1 and CDR2 sequences are SNHLY and FYNNEI. The CDR3 contains 14 residues. Trimming stripped 6 bases from V and 1 base from J, with 12 bases between.

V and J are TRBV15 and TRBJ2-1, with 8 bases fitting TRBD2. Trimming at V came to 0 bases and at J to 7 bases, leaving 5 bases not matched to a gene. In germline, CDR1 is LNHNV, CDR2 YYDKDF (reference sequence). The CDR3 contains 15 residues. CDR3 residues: CATSRDQREHNEQFF. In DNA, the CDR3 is TGTGCCACCAGCAGAGATCAGCGGGAGCATAATGAGCAGTTCTTC. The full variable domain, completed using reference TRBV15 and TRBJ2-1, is DAMVIQNPRYQVTQFGKPVTLSCSQTLNHNVMYWYQQKSSQAPKLLFHYYDKDFNNEADTPDNFQSRRPNTSFCFLDIRSPGLGDTAMYLCATSRDQREHNEQFFGPGTRLTVL.

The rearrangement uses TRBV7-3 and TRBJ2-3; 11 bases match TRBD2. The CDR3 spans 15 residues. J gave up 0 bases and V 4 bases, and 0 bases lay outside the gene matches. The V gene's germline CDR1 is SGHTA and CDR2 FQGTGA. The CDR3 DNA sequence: TGTGCCAGCAGCTGGACTAGCGGGAGCACAGATACGCAGTATTTT. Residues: CASSWTSGSTDTQYF.

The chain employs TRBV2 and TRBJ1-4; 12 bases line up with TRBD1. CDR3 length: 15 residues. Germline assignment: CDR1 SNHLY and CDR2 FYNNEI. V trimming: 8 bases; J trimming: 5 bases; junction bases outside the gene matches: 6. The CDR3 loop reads CASSGQGAYNEKLFF. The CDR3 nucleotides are TGTGCCAGCTCGGGACAGGGGGCCTACAATGAAAAACTGTTTTTT.

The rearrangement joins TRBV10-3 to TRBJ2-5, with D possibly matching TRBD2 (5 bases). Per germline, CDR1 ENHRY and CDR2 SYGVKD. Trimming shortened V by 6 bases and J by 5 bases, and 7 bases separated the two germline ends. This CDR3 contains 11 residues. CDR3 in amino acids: CAIRREETQYF. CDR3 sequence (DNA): TGTGCCATCAGGAGGGAGGAGACCCAGTACTTC.

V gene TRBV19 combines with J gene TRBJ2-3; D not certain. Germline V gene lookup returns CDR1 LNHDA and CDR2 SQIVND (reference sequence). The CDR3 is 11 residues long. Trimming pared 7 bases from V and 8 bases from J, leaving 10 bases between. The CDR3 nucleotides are TGTGCCAGTATCTCCTTCGGTACGCAGTATTTT. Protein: CASISFGTQYF.

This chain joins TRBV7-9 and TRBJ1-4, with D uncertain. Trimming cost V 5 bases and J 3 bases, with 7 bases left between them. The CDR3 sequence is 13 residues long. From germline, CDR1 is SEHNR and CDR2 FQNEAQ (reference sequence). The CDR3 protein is CASSPNANEKLFF. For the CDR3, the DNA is TGTGCCAGCAGCCCTAACGCTAATGAAAAACTGTTTTTT.

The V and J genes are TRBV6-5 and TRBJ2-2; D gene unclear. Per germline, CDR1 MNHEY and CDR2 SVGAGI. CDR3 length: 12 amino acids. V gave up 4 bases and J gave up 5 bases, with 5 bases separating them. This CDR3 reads CASSFLTGELFF. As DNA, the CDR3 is TGTGCCAGCAGTTTCTTAACCGGGGAGCTGTTTTTT.

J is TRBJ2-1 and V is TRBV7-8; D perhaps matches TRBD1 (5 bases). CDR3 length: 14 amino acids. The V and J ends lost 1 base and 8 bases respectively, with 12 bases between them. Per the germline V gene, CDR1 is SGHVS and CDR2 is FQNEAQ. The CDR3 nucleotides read TGTGCCAGCAGCTTAGGTGCCAGGGTCTATGAGCAGTTCTTC. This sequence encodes CASSLGARVYEQFF.

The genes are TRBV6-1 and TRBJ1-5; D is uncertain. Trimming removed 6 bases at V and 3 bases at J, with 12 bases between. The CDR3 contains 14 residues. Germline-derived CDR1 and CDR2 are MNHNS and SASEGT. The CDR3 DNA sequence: TGTGCCAGCAGGCAGACGGTGAACAATCAGCCCCAGCATTTT. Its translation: CASRQTVNNQPQHF.

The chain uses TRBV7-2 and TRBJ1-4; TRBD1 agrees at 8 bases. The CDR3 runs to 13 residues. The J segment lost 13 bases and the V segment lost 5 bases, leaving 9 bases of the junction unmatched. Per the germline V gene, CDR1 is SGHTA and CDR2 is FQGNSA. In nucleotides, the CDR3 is TGTGCCAGCAGCGTCGACAGGGGACGCGCACTGTTTTTT. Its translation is CASSVDRGRALFF.

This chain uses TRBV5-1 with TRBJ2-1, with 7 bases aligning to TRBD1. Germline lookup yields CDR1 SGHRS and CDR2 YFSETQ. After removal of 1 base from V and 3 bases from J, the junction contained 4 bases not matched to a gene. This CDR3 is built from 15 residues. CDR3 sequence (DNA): TGCGCCAGCAGCTTGCCGACAGGGTTCTACAATGAGCAGTTCTTC. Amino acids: CASSLPTGFYNEQFF.

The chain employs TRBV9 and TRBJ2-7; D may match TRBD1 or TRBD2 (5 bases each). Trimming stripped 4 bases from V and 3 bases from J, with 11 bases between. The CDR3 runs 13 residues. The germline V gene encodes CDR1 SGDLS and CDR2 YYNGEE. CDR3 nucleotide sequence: TGTGCCAGCAGCAACCCAGGGAGCTACGAGCAGTACTTC. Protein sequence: CASSNPGSYEQYF. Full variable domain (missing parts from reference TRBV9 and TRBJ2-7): DSGVTQTPKHLITATGQRVTLRCSPRSGDLSVYWYQQSLDQGLQFLIQYYNGEERAKGNILERFSAQQFPDLHSELNLSSLELGDSALYFCASSNPGSYEQYFGPGTRLTVT.

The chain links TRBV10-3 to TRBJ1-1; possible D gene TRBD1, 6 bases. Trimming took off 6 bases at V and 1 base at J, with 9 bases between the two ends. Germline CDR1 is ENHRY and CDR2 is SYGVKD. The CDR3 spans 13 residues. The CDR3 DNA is TGTGCCATCAGCTTACAGGGGAACACTGAAGCTTTCTTT. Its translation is CAISLQGNTEAFF.

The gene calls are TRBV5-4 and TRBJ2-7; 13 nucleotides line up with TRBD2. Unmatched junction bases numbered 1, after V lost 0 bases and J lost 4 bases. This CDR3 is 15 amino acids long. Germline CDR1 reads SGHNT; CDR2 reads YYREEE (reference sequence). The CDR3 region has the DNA TGTGCCAGCAGCTTGGTACTAGCGGGAGGGTACGAGCAGTACTTC. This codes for CASSLVLAGGYEQYF.

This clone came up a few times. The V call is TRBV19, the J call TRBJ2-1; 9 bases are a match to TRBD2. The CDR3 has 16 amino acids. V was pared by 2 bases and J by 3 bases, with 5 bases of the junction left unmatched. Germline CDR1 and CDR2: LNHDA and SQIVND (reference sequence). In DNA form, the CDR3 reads TGTGCCAGTAGTATATCGGCTAGCGGGGACTACAATGAGCAGTTCTTC. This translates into CASSISASGDYNEQFF.